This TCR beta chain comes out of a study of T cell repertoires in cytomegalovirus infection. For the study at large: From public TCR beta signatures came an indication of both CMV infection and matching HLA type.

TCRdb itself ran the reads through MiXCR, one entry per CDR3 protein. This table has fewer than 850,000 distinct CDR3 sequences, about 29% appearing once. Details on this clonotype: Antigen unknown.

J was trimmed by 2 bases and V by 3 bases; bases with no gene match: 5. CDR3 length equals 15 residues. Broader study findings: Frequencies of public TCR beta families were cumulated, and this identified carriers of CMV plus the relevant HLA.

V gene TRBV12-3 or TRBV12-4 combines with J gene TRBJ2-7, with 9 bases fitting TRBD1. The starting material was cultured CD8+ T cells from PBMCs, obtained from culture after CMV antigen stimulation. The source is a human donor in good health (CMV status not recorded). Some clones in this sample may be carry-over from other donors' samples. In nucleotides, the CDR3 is TGTGCCAGCAGTTTCGGACAGGGGAGCGCCTACGAGCAGTACTTC. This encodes CASSFGQGSAYEQYF.